This T cell receptor (beta chain) was identified in a study of identical twins (dated by TCRdb to the mid-2010s). With respect to the entire study: The study deep-sequenced TCR alpha and beta repertoires from monozygotic twins, unrelated adults of various ages and cord blood to test whether fetal clonotypes persist. To rule out contamination, replicate twin experiments were performed at different times with different library preparation protocols.

All donors were healthy Caucasians. The twin cohort comprised three pairs of female monozygotic twins, all aged about 18 to 29 years. Peripheral blood mononuclear cells were the source from which RNA for the TCR libraries was isolated. Ten or more counts support this clonotype. Its specific antigen is unknown. Base qualities were left out, and no much larger clone turns up one base away. Library construction relied on 5' RACE. The run used an Illumina HiSeq 2000. Template switching introduced a universal primer binding site; the final cDNA contained a unique molecular identifier, enabling accurate counting of TCR cDNA molecules. First-strand cDNA for TCR alpha and beta chains was synthesized from specific primers in the conserved constant-segment region. To control for contamination, every cDNA library was double barcoded, receiving both a SMART-Mk sample barcode and Illumina barcodes. TruSeq adapter sequences along with Illumina sample barcodes were introduced in two successive PCR steps. Sequencing of the TCR alpha and beta cDNA libraries was done on the Illumina HiSeq platform using custom primers. The study's own analysis went as follows. Unique molecular identifiers were extracted from raw reads with MiGEC, and CDR3 positions were determined with MiXCR. Recombination models were inferred per individual with the repgenHMM and IGoR tools using an EM algorithm. Shared clonotypes were analyzed with the tcR package in R, and sharing was normalized by the product of cloneset sizes. To study raw recombination free of thymic and clonal selection effects, out-of-frame nonproductive sequences were analyzed. TCRdb reprocessed the public reads (quality trimming at Q25 with fastp, clone calling with MiXCR) and kept in-frame beta chains. Rows merge per CDR3 protein into single entries with the most common DNA and genes. The V and J calls reflect TCRdb's pipeline rather than the authors' work. Across this sample there are 500,000 to 700,000 distinct CDR3 sequences, with 7.1% seen only once. The ten top clones hold 1.6% of the sample.

The study at large found these results: Recombination models systematically underestimated out-of-frame TCR alpha sharing in monozygotic twins but agreed with sharing between unrelated individuals. Compared with coincidental sharing between unrelated individuals, an excess of low generation-probability sequences was observed among out-of-frame TCR alpha sequences shared between twins. Because the same donors could not be followed over many years, conclusions were based on cross-sectional statistical analysis. A weaker excess of twin sharing was found in beta out-of-frame sequences because the signal-to-noise ratio was lowered by fewer shared sequences. Invariant T cells such as MAIT and iNKT could partly confound zero-insertion analyses, though diverse VJ usage argued against this for most clonotypes. Abundant cord blood beta clonotypes carried fewer insertions; young adult naive repertoires showed a weaker similar trend, while memory repertoires showed none.

The V end loses 2 bases and the J end loses 5 bases, and a stretch of 9 bases separates them. From its cysteine to its phenylalanine, the CDR3 spans 14 amino acids. Only the CDR3 part of the read is kept: 42 bases, read in frame from the first base. Reading the germline V gene gives CDR1 KGHDR and CDR2 SFDVKD. This sample was also put to use in a study of yellow fever vaccine responses in identical twins. That second report states: According to the authors, in identical twins the way T cells responded to vaccination appeared partly convergent and partly personalized. The study precisely tracked vaccine-responding T cell clones in identical twins.

The sample consisted of PBMCs. The rearrangement combines TRBV24-1 with TRBJ1-5; the D segment could be TRBD1, given 5 matching bases. This TCR derives from a woman aged 18 to 35 in good health. The CDR3 reads as follows: CATSDSEGYQPQHF. In nucleotides, the sequence is TGTGCCACCAGTGATTCTGAGGGGTATCAGCCCCAGCATTTT.